In this sample, the clone carrying this T cell receptor beta chain turned up once. Assay used: immunoSEQ multiplex PCR; TCRdb lists only in-frame clones, some missing. The sample includes 250,000 to 350,000 clones, about nine tenths of them seen just once. Germline lookup yields CDR1 LNHDA and CDR2 SQIVND (reference sequence). There are 14 residues in the CDR3. Deletions cut 6 bases from V and 0 bases from J, with 8 bases between. The source of the sample is a study of blood T cell repertoires in COVID-19. The receptor was derived from a woman aged 60-75 years with acute or convalescent COVID-19. The rearrangement links TRBV19 to TRBJ1-4, with D uncertain. Material: peripheral blood. The CDR3 here is CASRSGTTNEKLFF. DNA for the CDR3: TGTGCCAGTAGATCGGGGACAACTAATGAAAAACTGTTTTTT.